This passage covers 11 T cell receptor beta chains from one sample sequenced in a study of cytomegalovirus exposure and HLA in healthy donors. Use of 60 Vbeta and 13 Jbeta primers characterized the PCR. Profiled with immunoSEQ multiplex PCR; TCRdb holds only in-frame clones, not every one. The sample has tens of thousands of clones, approximately 81% seen once. The sequenced material came from PBMCs. The receptors here all came from a woman between 50 and 59 years old in good health and CMV-seropositive.

This clone was counted once. This chain links TRBV9 with TRBJ1-3; D is perhaps TRBD1 (6 bases). Germline V gene sequence: CDR1 SGDLS, CDR2 YYNGEE. Between the trimmed V and J ends, which lost 4 bases and 0 bases, there was a span of 11 bases. This CDR3 spans 15 amino acids. CDR3 in amino acids: CASSLQGISGNTIYF. The DNA of the CDR3 is TGTGCCAGCAGCCTACAGGGAATCTCTGGAAACACCATATATTTT. Combining the CDR3 with reference TRBV9 and TRBJ1-3 gives the whole variable domain DSGVTQTPKHLITATGQRVTLRCSPRSGDLSVYWYQQSLDQGLQFLIQYYNGEERAKGNILERFSAQQFPDLHSELNLSSLELGDSALYFCASSLQGISGNTIYFGEGSWLTVV.

The rearrangement joins TRBV4-1 to TRBJ2-1; TRBD2 is a possible D gene (5 bases). V lost 2 bases and J 6 bases, leaving 14 bases between the germline ends. Germline V gene sequence: CDR1 MGHRA, CDR2 YSYEKL. The CDR3 is 15 amino acids. CDR3 nucleotides: TGCGCCAGCAGCCAAAATGAATTAGCGCTCAATGAGCAGTTCTTC. Its protein product is CASSQNELALNEQFF.

The V and J genes are TRBV27 and TRBJ2-7; a possible D gene is TRBD1 (5 bases). The CDR3 has 13 amino acids. CDR1 is MNHEY, CDR2 SMNVEV, per germline (reference sequence). The V end lost 2 bases, the J end lost 7 bases, and 12 bases lay between the germline ends. The CDR3: CASSLMDIGEQYF. The CDR3 nucleotides are TGTGCCAGCAGTTTAATGGACATCGGGGAGCAGTACTTC.

This chain uses TRBV18 with TRBJ2-3, with a weak D call TRBD2 (6 bases). V lost 5 bases to trimming and J lost 1 base, with 13 bases between them. CDR3 length equals 15 residues. Germline CDR1 reads KGHSH; CDR2 reads LQKENI. The CDR3 loop reads CASSTGLPGTDTQYF. The CDR3 DNA follows: TGTGCCAGCTCAACGGGACTCCCGGGCACAGATACGCAGTATTTT.

The V gene is TRBV7-2, the J gene TRBJ1-4, with a possible D match to TRBD1 (5 bases). The germline V and J ends were trimmed by 1 base and 8 bases, with 14 bases remaining between them. The germline V gene encodes CDR1 SGHTA and CDR2 FQGNSA. CDR3 size: 15 residues. The CDR3 here is CASSLGMAGLEKLFF. In DNA, the CDR3 is TGTGCCAGCAGCTTAGGTATGGCAGGGCTCGAAAAACTGTTTTTT.

The genes are TRBV2 and TRBJ2-7; D may be TRBD2 (6 bases). V was shortened by 3 bases and J by 12 bases, with 21 bases between the two germline ends. The germline V gene encodes CDR1 SNHLY and CDR2 FYNNEI. The CDR3 is 14 residues long. CDR3 nucleotide sequence: TGTGCCAGCAGTGAGGGACTGGATCCTCGCAATGGGTACTTC. This gives the protein CASSEGLDPRNGYF.

The J gene is TRBJ1-2, the V gene TRBV28, with D unclear. V gave up 2 bases and J gave up 7 bases, with 14 bases separating them. The CDR3 covers 14 residues. Germline V lookup: CDR1 MDHEN, CDR2 SYDVKM. The CDR3 loop reads CASSLQTGHLGYTF. The DNA for the CDR3 is TGTGCCAGCAGTTTACAGACTGGCCATCTTGGCTACACCTTC.

V gene TRBV27 combines with J gene TRBJ2-7, with a tentative D call TRBD2 (6 bases). Germline values: CDR1 MNHEY, CDR2 SMNVEV (reference sequence). The length of the CDR3 is 16 residues. V lost 7 bases and J 1 base, leaving 20 bases between the germline ends. CDR3 loop: CASKVTRASASYEQYF. The DNA of the CDR3 is TGTGCCAGCAAAGTAACTCGGGCTAGCGCATCCTACGAGCAGTACTTC.

This clone was seen a handful of times. The chain has TRBV7-9 and TRBJ2-6; TRBD1 aligns across 8 bases. CDR3 length equals 17 residues. Unmatched junction bases numbered 9, after V lost 7 bases and J lost 1 base. From germline, CDR1 is SEHNR and CDR2 FQNEAQ (reference sequence). CDR3 amino acids: CASTPRQGRSGANVLTF. The DNA of the CDR3 is TGTGCCAGCACGCCCCGACAGGGGAGATCTGGGGCCAACGTCCTGACTTTC.

V and J are TRBV7-8 and TRBJ2-1; the match to TRBD2 covers 9 bases. CDR3 length: 13 residues. Trimming removed 6 bases from V and 5 bases from J; junction bases left unmatched: 2. Germline V lookup: CDR1 SGHVS, CDR2 FQNEAQ. The CDR3 nucleotides are TGTGCCAGCAGGACTAGCGGTAACAATGAGCAGTTCTTC. Amino acid sequence: CASRTSGNNEQFF. Together with reference TRBV7-8 and TRBJ2-1, the CDR3 gives the full variable domain: GAGVSQSPRYKVAKRGQDVALRCDPISGHVSLFWYQQALGQGPEFLTYFQNEAQLDKSGLPSDRFFAERPEGSVSTLKIQRTQQEDSAVYLCASRTSGNNEQFFGPGTRLTVL.

The rearrangement joins TRBV4-1 to TRBJ2-7, with D possibly TRBD1 on 5 matching bases. The V end was cut by 4 bases, the J end by 0 bases, with 16 bases between. The CDR3 length is 16 residues. Germline loops: CDR1 MGHRA, CDR2 YSYEKL. The CDR3: CASSLEFRQYSYEQYF. In DNA form, the CDR3 reads TGCGCCAGCAGCCTTGAATTCCGACAGTACTCCTACGAGCAGTACTTC.